Following are 32 T cell receptor beta chains from one sample sequenced in a study of blood T cell repertoires in COVID-19. Assay: immunoSEQ multiplex PCR; the TCRdb copy retains only in-frame clones and omits some. The sample lists roughly 170,000 clones, roughly 80% occurring once. Material for sequencing was PBMCs or T cells enriched from blood (not recorded which). The receptors stem from a woman aged 40 to 50 with acute COVID-19.

The gene calls are TRBV30 and TRBJ2-1; 8 nucleotides align to TRBD2. V lost 4 bases to trimming and J lost 3 bases; unmatched junction nucleotides: 5. The CDR3 contains 14 residues. Germline lookup yields CDR1 GTSNPN and CDR2 SVGIG (reference sequence). The CDR3 is CAWNSGNGYNEQFF. The CDR3 DNA sequence: TGTGCCTGGAATAGCGGGAACGGCTACAATGAGCAGTTCTTC. Using reference TRBV30 and TRBJ2-1 for the parts outside the CDR3, the full variable domain is SQTIHQWPATLVQPVGSPLSLECTVEGTSNPNLYWYRQAAGRGLQLLFYSVGIGQISSEVPQNLSASRPQDRQFILSSKKLLLSDSGFYLCAWNSGNGYNEQFFGPGTRLTVL.

The chain has TRBV19 and TRBJ1-1; tentatively, D is TRBD1 (5 bases). The CDR3 extends over 15 amino acids. Germline CDR1 is LNHDA and CDR2 is SQIVND (reference sequence). Trimming removed 5 bases from V and 2 bases from J, with 15 bases in between. CDR3 nucleotide sequence: TGTGCCAGTAGTCATGGGGCCAGAGCAAACACTGAAGCTTTCTTT. This codes for CASSHGARANTEAFF.

This clone has a single count. The chain recombines TRBV20-1 with TRBJ2-3, with 10 positions matching TRBD2. Germline trimming cut 3 bases from V and 3 bases from J; bases unmatched to any gene: 6. This CDR3 has 15 residues. Germline CDR1 DFQATT, CDR2 SNEGSKA (reference sequence). CDR3 in DNA: TGCAGTGCTAGTACGGGACTAGCGTTTACAGATACGCAGTATTTT. Translation gives CSASTGLAFTDTQYF.

The chain combines TRBV27 with TRBJ1-1; the D gene is possibly TRBD1 (5 bases). The CDR3 totals 16 residues. V gave up 10 bases and J gave up 5 bases, with 26 bases separating them. Germline CDR1 is MNHEY and CDR2 is SMNVEV (reference sequence). CDR3: CATPSLGTGAETEAFF. CDR3 sequence (DNA): TGTGCCACCCCATCACTAGGGACTGGAGCGGAAACTGAAGCTTTCTTT.

V and J are TRBV7-3 and TRBJ2-7; perhaps TRBD2 as D (6 bases). CDR1 SGHTA and CDR2 FQGTGA come from the germline V gene. V was shortened by 6 bases and J by 5 bases, with 17 bases between the two germline ends. The CDR3 covers 14 residues. DNA for the CDR3: TGTGCCAGCAGTTCCTTCAGCGGGTCAAACGAGCAGTACGTC. Amino acid sequence: CASSSFSGSNEQYV.

This clone was recorded only once. This chain links TRBV19 with TRBJ1-5; TRBD1 matches at 10 bases. The CDR3 is 18 amino acids. V dropped 5 bases and J dropped 0; count of bases not matched to a gene: 10. From germline, CDR1 is LNHDA and CDR2 SQIVND (reference sequence). CDR3 DNA: TGTGCCAGTAGTTCCCGGGACAGGGGACCTTATAGCAATCAGCCCCAGCATTTT. This translates into CASSSRDRGPYSNQPQHF.

This chain joins TRBV7-2 and TRBJ1-2; D unclear. The CDR3 spans 13 residues. V was cut by 6 bases and J by 4 bases, with 12 bases left in between. Per the germline V gene, CDR1 is SGHTA and CDR2 is FQGNSA. The CDR3 coding sequence is TGTGCCAGCAGACACGGGCGGGGCTATGGCTACACCTTC. It encodes CASRHGRGYGYTF. The entire variable domain, with the rest obtained from reference TRBV7-2 and TRBJ1-2, is as follows: GAGVSQSPSNKVTEKGKDVELRCDPISGHTALYWYRQSLGQGLEFLIYFQGNSAPDKSGLPSDRFSAERTGGSVSTLTIQRTQQEDSAVYLCASRHGRGYGYTFGSGTRLTVV.

This clone showed up just once. The J gene is TRBJ2-7, the V gene TRBV27, with D maybe TRBD1 (6 bases). V was pared by 8 bases and J by 3 bases, with 26 bases between. CDR3 length equals 17 residues. Germline CDR1 reads MNHEY; CDR2 reads SMNVEV (reference sequence). The CDR3 spells CASVRITGQLIGYEQYV. In nucleotides, the CDR3 is TGTGCCAGCGTACGTATAACAGGGCAGTTAATCGGCTACGAGCAGTACGTC.

V and J are TRBV29-1 and TRBJ1-2; TRBD1 agrees at 7 bases. V lost 7 bases and J lost 1; bases outside the gene matches: 3. This CDR3 is 12 amino acids long. Germline V gives CDR1 SQVTM, CDR2 ANQGSEA. In nucleotides, the CDR3 is TGCAGCGCCCGGGACAGTAACTATGGCTACACCTTC. As protein: CSARDSNYGYTF.

The V and J genes are TRBV19 and TRBJ2-1; 12 nucleotides line up with TRBD2. Germline CDR1 and CDR2: LNHDA and SQIVND (reference sequence). This CDR3 has 15 residues. V lost 10 bases and J lost 7; bases outside the gene matches: 11. As DNA, the CDR3 is TGTGCCACCAGACTAGCGGGAGATTTCTGGAATGAGCAGTTCTTC. It encodes CATRLAGDFWNEQFF.

V gene TRBV5-8 combines with J gene TRBJ2-2, with 7 bases fitting TRBD2. CDR3 length equals 14 residues. V was clipped by 4 bases and J by 5 bases; unmatched bases: 5. Germline loops: CDR1 SGHTS, CDR2 YDEGEE. The DNA of the CDR3 is TGTGCCAGCAGCGGCGGGAGACCAACCGGGGAGCTGTTTTTT. It translates to CASSGGRPTGELFF.

This rearrangement joins TRBV10-1 to TRBJ1-2; 8 nucleotides align to TRBD1. The V segment lost 3 bases and the J segment 8 bases; nucleotides outside the gene matches: 5. CDR3 length: 13 amino acids. Germline CDR1 reads WNHNN; CDR2 reads SYGVQD (reference sequence). CDR3 bases: TGCGCCAGCAGTGATCGACAGGGGAGCGGCTACACCTTC. Amino acid sequence: CASSDRQGSGYTF.

The chain couples TRBV7-6 to TRBJ2-1, with D possibly matching TRBD1 (6 bases). The CDR3 length is 15 residues. The V and J ends lost 1 base and 2 bases respectively, with 9 bases between them. CDR1 and CDR2 (germline): SGHVS, FNYEAQ. The CDR3 DNA follows: TGTGCCAGCAGCTTAGGGGGGCTCACCTACAATGAGCAGTTCTTC. It specifies CASSLGGLTYNEQFF. Complete variable domain (other parts from reference TRBV7-6 and TRBJ2-1): GAGVSQSPRYKVTKRGQDVALRCDPISGHVSLYWYRQALGQGPEFLTYFNYEAQQDKSGLPNDRFSAERPEGSISTLTIQRTEQRDSAMYRCASSLGGLTYNEQFFGPGTRLTVL.

The chain is built from TRBV2 and TRBJ2-1; 15 nucleotides match TRBD2. Germline V gene lookup returns CDR1 SNHLY and CDR2 FYNNEI. CDR3 size: 17 residues. After removal of 6 bases from V and 8 bases from J, the junction contained 11 bases not matched to a gene. The CDR3 spells CASRRTSGRVGMDEQFF. The CDR3, as DNA: TGTGCCAGCAGGCGGACTAGCGGGAGGGTCGGTATGGATGAGCAGTTCTTC. Based on the CDR3 plus reference TRBV2 and TRBJ2-1, the full variable domain is EPEVTQTPSHQVTQMGQEVILRCVPISNHLYFYWYRQILGQKVEFLVSFYNNEISEKSEIFDDQFSVERPDGSNFTLKIRSTKLEDSAMYFCASRRTSGRVGMDEQFFGPGTRLTVL.

The CDR3 protein is CASSVNSRDYGYTF. The CDR3 nucleotides are TGTGCCAGCAGCGTAAATTCGAGGGACTATGGCTACACCTTC. V usage is TRBV9 and J usage is TRBJ1-2; D is uncertain. This CDR3 is 14 amino acids long. The V end was cut by 1 base, the J end by 3 bases, with 10 bases between. Germline V gene sequence: CDR1 SGDLS, CDR2 YYNGEE.

The V call is TRBV11-2, the J call TRBJ2-1; D remains unclear. Trimming took off 1 base at V and 8 bases at J, with 15 bases between the two ends. CDR1 and CDR2 from the germline V gene are SGHAT and FQNNGV. The CDR3 consists of 15 residues. CDR3 loop: CASSLGRDTWDEQFF. The CDR3 DNA sequence: TGTGCCAGCAGCTTAGGACGTGACACGTGGGATGAGCAGTTCTTC.

The genes are TRBV9 and TRBJ2-4; a possible D gene is TRBD2 (5 bases). The germline gives CDR1 SGDLS, CDR2 YYNGEE. The CDR3 runs to 14 residues. V was pared by 5 bases and J by 1 base, with 10 bases between. In DNA, the CDR3 is TGTGCCAGCAGTGCTACTAGTGCCAAAAACATTCAGTACTTC. Translated: CASSATSAKNIQYF.

The rearrangement uses TRBV27 and TRBJ2-7; 11 bases match TRBD1. The ends lost 6 bases at V and 6 bases at J; junction bases unmatched: 7. Germline V CDR1 and CDR2: MNHEY, SMNVEV (reference sequence). This CDR3 contains 14 residues. CDR3 in amino acids: CASSLGTGGGEQYV. The CDR3 nucleotides read TGTGCCAGCAGCCTCGGGACAGGGGGAGGCGAGCAGTACGTC.

CDR3 protein: CASSSKGAGSSYNEQFF. The CDR3, as DNA: TGTGCCAGCAGCTCTAAGGGAGCGGGAAGCTCCTACAATGAGCAGTTCTTC. The chain joins TRBV5-4 to TRBJ2-1; TRBD2 matches 7 bases. Germline loops: CDR1 SGHNT, CDR2 YYREEE (reference sequence). Losses at the gene ends were 3 bases for V and 0 bases for J; bases not matched to a gene: 9. The CDR3 is 17 residues long.

V and J are TRBV5-1 and TRBJ2-3; D ambiguous. Germline CDR1 SGHRS, CDR2 YFSETQ. Trimming removed 1 base from V and 2 bases from J, with 11 bases in between. The CDR3 has 15 amino acids. The CDR3 nucleotides are TGCGCCAGCAGCTTGCCCCAACCGGTCACAGATACGCAGTATTTT. Amino acids: CASSLPQPVTDTQYF.

The chain carries TRBV5-8 and TRBJ1-3; D gene unclear. Trimming removed 1 base from V and 4 bases from J, with 18 bases in between. Germline assignment: CDR1 SGHTS and CDR2 YDEGEE. The CDR3 sequence is 17 residues long. The CDR3 DNA sequence: TGTGCCAGCAGCTTGTTAGAGGGCCCCCGTCGCGGAAACACCATATATTTT. Protein: CASSLLEGPRRGNTIYF.

The chain uses TRBV28 and TRBJ2-3; 10 bases are shared with TRBD2. Per germline, CDR1 MDHEN and CDR2 SYDVKM. The V gene end was trimmed by 5 bases and the J gene end by 4 bases; junction bases not matched to a gene: 6. The CDR3 totals 15 residues. The CDR3 nucleotides read TGTGCCAGCAGTCTAGCAGCGGGAGGGCCAGATACGCAGTATTTT. Amino acids: CASSLAAGGPDTQYF. The full variable domain, its missing parts supplied by reference TRBV28 and TRBJ2-3, is DVKVTQSSRYLVKRTGEKVFLECVQDMDHENMFWYRQDPGLGLRLIYFSYDVKMKEKGDIPEGYSVSREKKERFSLILESASTNQTSMYLCASSLAAGGPDTQYFGPGTRLTVL.

V is TRBV7-2 and J is TRBJ2-2, with TRBD2 as a possible D gene (5 bases). The CDR3 spans 15 residues. In germline, CDR1 is SGHTA, CDR2 FQGNSA. V was clipped by 3 bases and J by 0 bases, with 8 bases between them. CDR3 coding DNA: TGTGCCAGCAGCTTTCTAGCAGCGAACACCGGGGAGCTGTTTTTT. Translating gives CASSFLAANTGELFF.

The chain joins TRBV12-3 or TRBV12-4 to TRBJ2-7; 9 bases agree with TRBD2. V trimming: 4 bases; J trimming: 4 bases; junction bases outside the gene matches: 2. CDR3 length equals 13 residues. This chain's CDR3 is CASSSGLAYEQYV. For the CDR3, the DNA is TGTGCCAGCAGTTCGGGACTAGCTTACGAGCAGTACGTC.

V usage is TRBV12-3 or TRBV12-4 and J usage is TRBJ1-1, with D hard to call. Trimming shortened V by 2 bases and J by 8 bases, and 6 bases separated the two germline ends. The CDR3 extends over 11 amino acids. In DNA form, the CDR3 reads TGTGCCAGCAGTTTAATAGAGGAAGCTTTCTTT. Residues: CASSLIEEAFF.

The chain combines TRBV5-1 with TRBJ2-1; D might be TRBD1 (5 bases). Trimming removed 3 bases from V and 0 bases from J, with 7 bases in between. The germline gives CDR1 SGHRS, CDR2 YFSETQ. The CDR3 runs to 14 residues. Here the CDR3 reads CASSWGDSYNEQFF. As DNA, the CDR3 is TGCGCCAGCAGCTGGGGCGACTCCTACAATGAGCAGTTCTTC.

V gene TRBV2 combines with J gene TRBJ2-4; 8 bases align to TRBD2. The germline V gene encodes CDR1 SNHLY and CDR2 FYNNEI. The junction had 11 bases not matched to a gene; V was cut back by 0 bases and J by 7 bases. The CDR3 has 17 residues. This CDR3 reads CASSEATGGPRDNIQYF. DNA for the CDR3: TGTGCCAGCAGTGAAGCTACGGGAGGGCCTAGGGACAACATTCAGTACTTC.

The V and J genes are TRBV5-1 and TRBJ1-1; 7 bases agree with TRBD1. With 2 bases clipped from V and 0 bases from J, the junction kept 7 bases outside the gene matches. The CDR3 has 16 residues. Germline-derived CDR1 and CDR2 are SGHRS and YFSETQ. The CDR3 loop reads CASSFEKGQMNTEAFF. In nucleotides, the CDR3 is TGCGCCAGCAGCTTCGAAAAGGGACAGATGAACACTGAAGCTTTCTTT.

This sequence joins TRBV18 and TRBJ1-1; D remains unclear. In germline, CDR1 is KGHSH, CDR2 LQKENI. Trimming stripped 2 bases from V and 0 bases from J, with 16 bases between. This CDR3 has 17 amino acids. CDR3 in DNA: TGTGCCAGCTCACCAATATCGTTGACGGGAATGAACACTGAAGCTTTCTTT. Translated: CASSPISLTGMNTEAFF.

This clone was counted only a few times. CDR3 DNA: TGTGCCAGTACACCGGGACAGGGACGAGCTTTCTTT. It yields the protein CASTPGQGRAFF. The genes are TRBV19 and TRBJ1-1, with 9 bases fitting TRBD1. V was clipped by 7 bases and J by 10 bases; unmatched bases: 7. The CDR3 is made up of 12 amino acids. The V gene's germline CDR1 is LNHDA and CDR2 SQIVND (reference sequence).

V is TRBV18 and J is TRBJ2-7, with TRBD2 identical over 11 bases. Germline CDR1 is KGHSH and CDR2 is LQKENI. The CDR3 has 16 amino acids. After removal of 3 bases from V and 1 base from J, the junction contained 5 bases not matched to a gene. CDR3 residues: CASSPSGTSGSYEQYF. As DNA, the CDR3 is TGTGCCAGCTCACCGTCCGGGACTAGCGGTTCCTACGAGCAGTACTTC. Using reference TRBV18 and TRBJ2-7 for the parts outside the CDR3, the full variable domain is NAGVMQNPRHLVRRRGQEARLRCSPMKGHSHVYWYRQLPEEGLKFMVYLQKENIIDESGMPKERFSAEFPKEGPSILRIQQVVRGDSAAYFCASSPSGTSGSYEQYFGPGTRLTVT.

J is TRBJ1-4 and V is TRBV1; TRBD1, the D gene given by the table, was not confirmed from the DNA. TRBV1 is listed as a pseudogene. The CDR3 length is 19 residues. The CDR3: CTSSQDGLSQVATNEKLFF. As DNA, the CDR3 is TGCACCAGCAGCCAAGATGGATTGAGTCAGGTTGCAACTAATGAAAAACTGTTTTTT.